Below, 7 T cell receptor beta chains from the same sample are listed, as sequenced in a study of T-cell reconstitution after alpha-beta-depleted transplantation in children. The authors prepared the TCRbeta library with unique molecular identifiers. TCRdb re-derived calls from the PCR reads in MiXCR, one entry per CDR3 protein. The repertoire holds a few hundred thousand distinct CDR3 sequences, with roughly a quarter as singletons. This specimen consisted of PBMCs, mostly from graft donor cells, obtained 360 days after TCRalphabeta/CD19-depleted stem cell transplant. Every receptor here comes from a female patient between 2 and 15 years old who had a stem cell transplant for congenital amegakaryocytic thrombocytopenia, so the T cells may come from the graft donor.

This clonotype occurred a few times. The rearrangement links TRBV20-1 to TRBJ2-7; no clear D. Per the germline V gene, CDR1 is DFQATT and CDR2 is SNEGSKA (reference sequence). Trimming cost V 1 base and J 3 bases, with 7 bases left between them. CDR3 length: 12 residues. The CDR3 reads CSARVPSYEQYF. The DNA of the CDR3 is TGCAGTGCTAGAGTTCCCAGCTACGAGCAGTACTTC.

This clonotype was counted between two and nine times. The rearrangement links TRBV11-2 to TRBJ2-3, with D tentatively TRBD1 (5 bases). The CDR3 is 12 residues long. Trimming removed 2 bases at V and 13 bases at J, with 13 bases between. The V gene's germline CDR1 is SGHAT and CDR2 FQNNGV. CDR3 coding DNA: TGTGCCAGCAGCTTACAGGGATTGAGAAAGTATTTT. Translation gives CASSLQGLRKYF.

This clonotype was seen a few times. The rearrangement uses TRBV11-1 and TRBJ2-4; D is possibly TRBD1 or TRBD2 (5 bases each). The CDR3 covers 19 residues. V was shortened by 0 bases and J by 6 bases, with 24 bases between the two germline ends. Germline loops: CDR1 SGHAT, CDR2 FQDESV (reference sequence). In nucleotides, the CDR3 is TGTGCCAGCAGCTTAGCGTGGTCAGACTGGTGGGCAGGGACAAACATTCAGTACTTC. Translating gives CASSLAWSDWWAGTNIQYF.

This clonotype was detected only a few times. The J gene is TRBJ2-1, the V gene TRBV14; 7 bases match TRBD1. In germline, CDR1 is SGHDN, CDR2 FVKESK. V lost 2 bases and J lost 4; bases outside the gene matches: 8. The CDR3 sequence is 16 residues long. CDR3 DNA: TGTGCCAGCAGCCAAATGACAGGGATTCGGTACAATGAGCAGTTCTTC. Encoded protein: CASSQMTGIRYNEQFF. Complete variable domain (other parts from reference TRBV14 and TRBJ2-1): EAGVTQFPSHSVIEKGQTVTLRCDPISGHDNLYWYRRVMGKEIKFLLHFVKESKQDESGMPNNRFLAERTGGTYSTLKVQPAELEDSGVYFCASSQMTGIRYNEQFFGPGTRLTVL.

CDR3 DNA sequence: TGTGCCAGCAGTTTTCCGACAGGTGGGCATCAGCCCCAGCATTTT. Encoded protein: CASSFPTGGHQPQHF. The V and J genes are TRBV28 and TRBJ1-5; TRBD1 is a possible D gene (6 bases). V lost 3 bases, J lost 5 bases, and 14 bases lay in between. The CDR3 has 15 amino acids. In germline, CDR1 is MDHEN, CDR2 SYDVKM. The variable domain in full, with the rest retrieved from reference TRBV28 and TRBJ1-5, is DVKVTQSSRYLVKRTGEKVFLECVQDMDHENMFWYRQDPGLGLRLIYFSYDVKMKEKGDIPEGYSVSREKKERFSLILESASTNQTSMYLCASSFPTGGHQPQHFGDGTRLSIL.

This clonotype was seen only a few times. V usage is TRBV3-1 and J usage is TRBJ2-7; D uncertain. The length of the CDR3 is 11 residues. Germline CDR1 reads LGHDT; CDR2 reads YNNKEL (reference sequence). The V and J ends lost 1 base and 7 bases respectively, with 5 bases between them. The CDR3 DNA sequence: TGTGCCAGCAGCCAAGCCAAGGAGCAGTACTTC. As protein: CASSQAKEQYF.

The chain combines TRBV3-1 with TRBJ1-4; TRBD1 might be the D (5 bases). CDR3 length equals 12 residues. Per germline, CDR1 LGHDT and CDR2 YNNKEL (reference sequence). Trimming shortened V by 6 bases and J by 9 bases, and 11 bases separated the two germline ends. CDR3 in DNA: TGTGCCAGCAGTCGGGTGGACAAAAAACTGTTTTTT. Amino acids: CASSRVDKKLFF.